This T cell receptor (beta chain) was sequenced during a study of cytomegalovirus exposure and HLA in healthy donors. With regard to this clone: Its antigen is currently unknown.

Study-wide results and caveats: A classifier reportedly called cytomegalovirus status with high sensitivity and specificity. Several V segments, TRBV6-2 and TRBV6-3 among them, could not be told apart and were dropped.

V gave up 6 bases and J gave up 7 bases, with 7 bases separating them. CDR3 size: 11 residues. Germline CDR1 reads ENHRY; CDR2 reads SYGVKD. In nominal health when sampled, donors likely had unrecorded immune exposures nonetheless. PCR employed 60 Vbeta and 13 Jbeta primers. Original processing methods: Per a later analysis, the number of unique TCR beta chains was 75 million to 90 million, of which some 9.9 million were shared. Sequencing was performed with immunoSEQ multiplex PCR; in TCRdb, only in-frame clones are kept and a portion is missing. The V and J calls and clone size are taken from that table; D and trimming were inferred from the DNA. The data hold approximately 160,000 clones, with 75% to 90% observed a single time.

J is TRBJ2-1 and V is TRBV10-3, with D perhaps matching TRBD1 (5 bases). The sample taken for sequencing was PBMCs. The sequence was collected from a human donor in good health. CDR3 DNA: TGTGCCATCAGAGCAGGGAATGAGCAGTTCTTC. Its translation: CAIRAGNEQFF.